This T cell receptor beta chain was found in a study of T cells in localized non-small cell lung cancer. Study-wide results and limits: Clonality peaked in uninvolved adjacent lung rather than tumor. Without multi-region sequencing, intratumor heterogeneity could not be excluded.

The germline V and J ends were trimmed by 4 bases and 4 bases, with 11 bases remaining between them. Germline CDR1 is LNHDA and CDR2 is SQIVND (reference sequence). The CDR3 consists of 14 residues. The assay was immunoSEQ multiplex PCR, and TCRdb's table has in-frame clones only and misses some. Seen here are 20,000 to 25,000 clones, about 89% observed once, and the top ten hold 22%. Concerning this clone itself: Its antigen is not identified.

The sample in question was peripheral blood, obtained before any cancer treatment. The receptor was derived from a man aged 35-75 years with stage I squamous cell lung carcinoma. This rearrangement joins TRBV19 to TRBJ1-3; tentatively, D is TRBD1 (5 bases). The chain's CDR3 is CASSNGAPGNTIYF. CDR3 in DNA: TGTGCCAGTAGTAACGGGGCGCCGGGAAACACCATATATTTT.